A single sample is the source of the 23 T cell receptor beta chains below, sequenced in a study of graft-versus-host responses after intestinal transplantation. Using immunoSEQ multiplex PCR, the repertoire was profiled, and TCRdb retains in-frame clones only, with some absent. In the table there are tens of thousands of clones, 90% of which are singletons. Antigen specificity for these receptors is unknown. Source: unstimulated CD8+ T cells sorted from spleen or lymph node cells, taken before intestinal transplant. The receptors were sampled from a human donor who received an intestinal transplant.

V and J are TRBV2 and TRBJ2-7; D is uncertain. Looked up from germline, CDR1 is SNHLY and CDR2 is FYNNEI. The germline V and J ends were trimmed by 7 bases and 4 bases, with 11 bases remaining between them. CDR3 length: 12 amino acids. CDR3 sequence: CASTEQLYEQYF. The DNA of the CDR3 is TGTGCCAGCACGGAACAGCTATACGAGCAGTACTTC.

The CDR3 nucleotides read TGTGCCAGCAGCTTGGACCTCGTCAGGGTTGATGAAAAACTGTTTTTT. Its protein is CASSLDLVRVDEKLFF. The chain carries TRBV5-8 and TRBJ1-4, with D tentatively TRBD1 (5 bases). Germline V gene lookup returns CDR1 SGHTS and CDR2 YDEGEE. CDR3 length: 16 amino acids. V was clipped by 0 bases and J by 6 bases, with 15 bases between them.

V usage is TRBV9 and J usage is TRBJ2-5, with a possible D match to TRBD2 (5 bases). The CDR3 extends over 15 amino acids. The V end was cut by 3 bases, the J end by 5 bases, with 17 bases between. CDR1 is SGDLS, CDR2 YYNGEE, per germline. For the CDR3, the DNA is TGTGCCAGCAGCGCCAGAACTAACGCGGGCGAGACCCAGTACTTC. This encodes CASSARTNAGETQYF. Variable domain in full (rest from reference TRBV9 and TRBJ2-5): DSGVTQTPKHLITATGQRVTLRCSPRSGDLSVYWYQQSLDQGLQFLIQYYNGEERAKGNILERFSAQQFPDLHSELNLSSLELGDSALYFCASSARTNAGETQYFGPGTRLLVL.

The chain links TRBV4-2 to TRBJ2-7; tentatively, D is TRBD1 (5 bases). The V and J ends lost 0 bases and 0 bases respectively, with 6 bases between them. CDR1 and CDR2 from the germline V gene are LGHNA and YNFKEQ. The CDR3 runs 14 residues. The CDR3: CASSQDQGSYEQYF. CDR3 nucleotide sequence: TGTGCCAGCAGCCAAGATCAGGGCTCCTACGAGCAGTACTTC.

The chain carries TRBV7-2 and TRBJ2-1, with D uncertain. CDR3 length equals 11 residues. Germline V gene lookup returns CDR1 SGHTA and CDR2 FQGNSA. V gave up 8 bases and J gave up 7 bases, with 9 bases separating them. DNA of the CDR3: TGTGCCAGCGTCCCCACTAATGAGCAGTTCTTC. Translation: CASVPTNEQFF.

The genes are TRBV6-1 and TRBJ1-5, with D uncertain. Germline CDR1 is MNHNS and CDR2 is SASEGT. This CDR3 region has 14 residues. Deletions cut 1 base from V and 7 bases from J, with 11 bases between. The CDR3 reads CASSEGASVQPQHF. In DNA form, the CDR3 reads TGTGCCAGCAGTGAAGGGGCATCGGTGCAGCCCCAGCATTTT.

This clone was seen just once. The genes are TRBV9 and TRBJ1-1, with D possibly being TRBD1 (6 bases). Germline CDR1 and CDR2: SGDLS and YYNGEE. Trimming shortened V by 2 bases and J by 4 bases, and 9 bases separated the two germline ends. This CDR3 has 13 residues. CDR3 in DNA: TGTGCCAGCAGCGTCGGGACATTCACTGAAGCTTTCTTT. Amino acids: CASSVGTFTEAFF.

The V gene is TRBV2, the J gene TRBJ1-4, with D possibly TRBD1 on 5 matching bases. Trimming stripped 0 bases from V and 2 bases from J, with 10 bases between. Germline V lookup: CDR1 SNHLY, CDR2 FYNNEI. The CDR3 has 16 residues. CDR3 in amino acids: CASSEALGVTNEKLFF. The CDR3 region has the DNA TGTGCCAGCAGTGAAGCCCTAGGGGTTACTAATGAAAAACTGTTTTTT.

The V call is TRBV10-1, the J call TRBJ1-1, with a possible D match to TRBD1 (6 bases). The CDR3 extends over 14 amino acids. Trimming shortened V by 2 bases and J by 4 bases, and 11 bases separated the two germline ends. Germline-derived CDR1 and CDR2 are WNHNN and SYGVQD (reference sequence). DNA of the CDR3: TGCGCCAGCAGTGAGGGTCAGGGGAGCACTGAAGCTTTCTTT. Its protein is CASSEGQGSTEAFF.

This sequence joins TRBV27 and TRBJ2-2; 11 nucleotides agree with TRBD2. V lost 2 bases to trimming and J lost 2 bases; unmatched junction nucleotides: 1. The CDR3 runs to 16 residues. The germline CDR1 and CDR2 sequences are MNHEY and SMNVEV (reference sequence). CDR3 loop: CASSLLAGGNTGELFF. CDR3 nucleotides: TGTGCCAGCAGTTTACTAGCGGGGGGAAACACCGGGGAGCTGTTTTTT.

V gene TRBV27 combines with J gene TRBJ2-7; D is unclear. This CDR3 is built from 13 residues. Trimming shortened V by 5 bases and J by 5 bases, and 13 bases separated the two germline ends. Germline CDR1 and CDR2: MNHEY and SMNVEV (reference sequence). The CDR3 DNA follows: TGTGCCAGCAGTGTGGGCCGAAGGAACGAGCAGTACTTC. Its protein is CASSVGRRNEQYF.

V and J are TRBV2 and TRBJ2-4; possible D gene TRBD2, 5 bases. The germline gives CDR1 SNHLY, CDR2 FYNNEI. The CDR3 runs 15 residues. Trimming removed 3 bases from V and 2 bases from J, with 11 bases in between. CDR3 amino acids: CASSESGRTKNIQYF. The CDR3 DNA follows: TGTGCCAGCAGTGAGAGCGGACGGACCAAAAACATTCAGTACTTC.

The chain recombines TRBV4-1 with TRBJ2-1, with 12 bases aligning to TRBD2. CDR3 size: 15 residues. The V gene's germline CDR1 is MGHRA and CDR2 YSYEKL. J lost 7 bases, V lost 3 bases, and 4 bases had no gene match. The CDR3 loop is CASSQLAGGPNEQFF. The CDR3 DNA reads TGCGCCAGCAGCCAGCTAGCGGGGGGGCCGAATGAGCAGTTCTTC.

The rearrangement uses TRBV7-8 and TRBJ1-4; possibly TRBD1 for D (6 bases). CDR3 size: 15 residues. V lost 2 bases and J lost 8, with 15 bases in between. The germline gives CDR1 SGHVS, CDR2 FQNEAQ. The CDR3 nucleotides read TGTGCCAGCAGCTTACTTGCAGGGGTGGGAGAAAAACTGTTTTTT. Translated: CASSLLAGVGEKLFF.

The chain joins TRBV6-4 to TRBJ2-1; 7 bases agree with TRBD2. CDR1 MRHNA and CDR2 SNTAGT come from the germline V gene. The V gene end was trimmed by 3 bases and the J gene end by 3 bases; junction bases not matched to a gene: 5. This CDR3 comprises 15 residues. CDR3 loop: CASSEGASGYNEQFF. The DNA of the CDR3 is TGTGCCAGCAGTGAAGGGGCTAGCGGCTACAATGAGCAGTTCTTC.

V gene TRBV7-3 combines with J gene TRBJ1-1; TRBD1 is a possible D gene (6 bases). Looked up from germline, CDR1 is SGHTA and CDR2 is FQGTGA. The CDR3 runs to 15 residues. The germline V and J ends were trimmed by 1 base and 4 bases, with 13 bases remaining between them. CDR3 coding DNA: TGTGCCAGCAGCTTAAAAGGGGGGGGGATCACTGAAGCTTTCTTT. This encodes CASSLKGGGITEAFF.

The V and J genes are TRBV4-1 and TRBJ1-5; TRBD1 matches 7 bases. In germline, CDR1 is MGHRA, CDR2 YSYEKL. This CDR3 has 14 amino acids. Trimming removed 3 bases from V and 6 bases from J; junction bases left unmatched: 5. DNA for the CDR3: TGCGCCAGCAGCCACCCGACAGGGACTCAGCCCCAGCATTTT. This codes for CASSHPTGTQPQHF.

The sample holds one count of this clone. This chain uses TRBV6-5 with TRBJ1-2, with 7 bases matching TRBD1. Germline values: CDR1 MNHEY, CDR2 SVGAGI. This CDR3 spans 11 amino acids. V gave up 6 bases and J gave up 8 bases; unmatched junction bases: 3. The CDR3 DNA is TGTGCCAGCAGGTCAGGGGGGGGCTACACCTTC. Its protein is CASRSGGGYTF.

The chain is built from TRBV19 and TRBJ2-7; 8 bases agree with TRBD2. The CDR3 sequence is 14 residues long. The V gene's germline CDR1 is LNHDA and CDR2 SQIVND (reference sequence). V gave up 7 bases and J gave up 0 bases; unmatched junction bases: 5. The CDR3 spells CASTLGGGSYEQYF. The CDR3 DNA reads as TGTGCCAGTACCCTCGGGGGGGGCTCCTACGAGCAGTACTTC.

The chain is built from TRBV2 and TRBJ1-5; 8 bases line up with TRBD1. In germline, CDR1 is SNHLY, CDR2 FYNNEI. V was clipped by 6 bases and J by 9 bases; unmatched bases: 10. CDR3 size: 14 residues. DNA for the CDR3: TGTGCCAGCAGACCGGGACAGGTTTGGTGGCCCCAGCATTTT. Translating gives CASRPGQVWWPQHF. The full variable domain, in which reference TRBV2 and TRBJ1-5 provide the parts outside the CDR3, is EPEVTQTPSHQVTQMGQEVILRCVPISNHLYFYWYRQILGQKVEFLVSFYNNEISEKSEIFDDQFSVERPDGSNFTLKIRSTKLEDSAMYFCASRPGQVWWPQHFGDGTRLSIL.

The chain recombines TRBV9 with TRBJ1-1; perhaps TRBD1 as D (5 bases). Germline V gene lookup returns CDR1 SGDLS and CDR2 YYNGEE. The CDR3 has 14 amino acids. V was clipped by 4 bases and J by 7 bases, with 17 bases between them. CDR3 DNA sequence: TGTGCCAGCAGCCCACAGACCCCGACAGTTGAAGCTTTCTTT. Protein sequence: CASSPQTPTVEAFF.

The chain couples TRBV13 to TRBJ1-5; 7 nucleotides align to TRBD1. This CDR3 is 15 amino acids long. The V and J ends lost 3 bases and 2 bases, in that order; junction bases with no gene match: 4. CDR1 and CDR2 from the germline V gene are PRHDT and FYEKMQ (reference sequence). CDR3 sequence reads: CASSLGTEGNQPQHF. The DNA for the CDR3 is TGTGCCAGCAGCTTGGGGACAGAGGGCAATCAGCCCCAGCATTTT. The whole variable domain, remainder taken from reference TRBV13 and TRBJ1-5, is AAGVIQSPRHLIKEKRETATLKCYPIPRHDTVYWYQQGPGQDPQFLISFYEKMQSDKGSIPDRFSAQQFSDYHSELNMSSLELGDSALYFCASSLGTEGNQPQHFGDGTRLSIL.

The gene calls are TRBV29-1 and TRBJ1-1; TRBD1 might be the D (6 bases). The germline V gene encodes CDR1 SQVTM and CDR2 ANQGSEA. The germline V and J ends were trimmed by 3 bases and 6 bases, with 17 bases remaining between them. CDR3 length equals 14 residues. DNA of the CDR3: TGCAGCGTTGAGCCTACAGGGCCATTCTCTGAAGCTTTCTTT. It codes for CSVEPTGPFSEAFF. Based on the CDR3 plus reference TRBV29-1 and TRBJ1-1, the full variable domain is SAVISQKPSRDICQRGTSLTIQCQVDSQVTMMFWYRQQPGQSLTLIATANQGSEATYESGFVIDKFPISRPNLTFSTLTVSNMSPEDSSIYLCSVEPTGPFSEAFFGQGTRLTVV.